Sequencing of this T cell receptor beta chain was carried out in a study of T cells in Graves' hyperthyroidism and ophthalmopathy. Regarding the study as a whole: Most clonotypes expanded in thyroid above 0.001 were likewise present in blood.

There are a few counts of this clonotype. The antigen is undetermined. Stable Graves' hyperthyroidism denoted no ophthalmopathy progression over 18 months. RNA transcripts gave rise to amplified TCR beta CDR3 regions. When the TCR CDR3 underwent first-round RT-PCR, the HTBI primer set was used. TCRdb re-derived calls from the multiplex PCR reads in MiXCR, one entry per CDR3 protein. Found here are 400,000 to 500,000 distinct CDR3 sequences, over 13% of them singletons; the top ten hold over 15%. The CDR3 totals 14 residues. Germline CDR1 and CDR2: SGHTA and FQGTGA. Trimming pared 2 bases from V and 4 bases from J, leaving 10 bases between.

The sample comprised blood. The TCR was taken from a woman in her late teens or twenties with Graves' hyperthyroidism. The chain couples TRBV7-3 to TRBJ2-3, with D perhaps matching TRBD1 (6 bases). CDR3 amino acids: CASSLRQGPDTQYF. In nucleotides, the CDR3 is TGTGCCAGCAGCTTACGGCAGGGGCCAGATACGCAGTATTTT. Supplemented by reference TRBV7-3 and TRBJ2-3, the full variable domain reads GAGVSQTPSNKVTEKGKYVELRCDPISGHTALYWYRQSLGQGPEFLIYFQGTGAADDSGLPNDRFFAVRPEGSVSTLKIQRTERGDSAVYLCASSLRQGPDTQYFGPGTRLTVL.